This T cell receptor (beta chain) was identified during a study of Graves' ophthalmopathy and Graves' hyperthyroidism. General observations from the study: The 13-signature model separated ophthalmopathy from stable hyperthyroidism at 85% to 90% sensitivity and 80% to 84% specificity.

As the template, RNA transcripts were used to amplify TCR beta CDR3 regions. HTBI primers were employed in first-round RT-PCR, then a second-round multiplex PCR followed. From the multiplex PCR reads, TCRdb called clonotypes with MiXCR, one entry per CDR3 protein. Of around 590,000 distinct CDR3 sequences listed, 35% to 40% were seen once; the top ten hold about 4%. This clonotype occurred a few times. Antigen: not known. V trimming: 0 bases; J trimming: 4 bases; junction bases outside the gene matches: 8. CDR1 DFQATT and CDR2 SNEGSKA come from the germline V gene (reference sequence). CDR3 size: 16 residues.

The chain employs TRBV20-1 and TRBJ1-1, with 10 bases matching TRBD1. The source is an adult man with Graves' hyperthyroidism. Source material: peripheral blood or thyroid tissue (not recorded which). CDR3 in DNA: TGCAGTGCTAGAGAGACGGGACAGGGGATGGTCACTGAAGCTTTCTTT. Residues: CSARETGQGMVTEAFF.